The clone carrying this TCR beta chain has a handful of counts. Its antigen is as yet unknown. The sample is drawn from a study of T-cell memory formation after mild COVID-19. Whole-study context: Clustering of TCRs was largely donor specific. Study-wide results and limits: Still unconfirmed is whether the second-wave clones peaking on day 37 recognized SARS-CoV-2.

A single record per CDR3 protein comes from TCRdb applying MiXCR to the 5' RACE reads. There are 450,000 to 650,000 distinct CDR3 sequences in the sample; under 20% occur only once, and 12% lies in the top ten. CDR1 and CDR2 from the germline V gene are SQVTM and ANQGSEA. The V end was cut by 7 bases, the J end by 4 bases, with 14 bases between. CDR3 length: 13 amino acids. The clonotype originates from an adult woman who had mild COVID-19 (a few samples of this study predate the infection). Cell type and time point are not known. The source material was PBMCs or a T cell subset sorted from them (not recorded which). This chain connects TRBV29-1 to TRBJ2-1; TRBD2 is a possible D gene (7 bases). CDR3 in DNA: TGCAGCGCGAGGACTAGGGGGTACAATGAGCAGTTCTTC. Translated, it gives CSARTRGYNEQFF.